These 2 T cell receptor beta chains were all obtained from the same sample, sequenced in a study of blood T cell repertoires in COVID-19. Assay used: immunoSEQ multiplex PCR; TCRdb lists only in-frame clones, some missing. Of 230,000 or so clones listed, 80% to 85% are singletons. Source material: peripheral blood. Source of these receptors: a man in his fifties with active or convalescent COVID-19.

The CDR3 is CASSLVFAGQGLAGELFF. For the CDR3, the DNA is TGCGCCAGCAGCTTGGTGTTCGCCGGACAGGGTTTGGCCGGGGAGCTGTTTTTT. V is TRBV5-1 and J is TRBJ2-2; 8 nucleotides line up with TRBD1. Germline V gene sequence: CDR1 SGHRS, CDR2 YFSETQ. J lost 6 bases, V lost 0 bases, and 13 bases had no gene match. The length of the CDR3 is 18 residues.

The chain's CDR3 is CASSHGPGITTNSPLHF. The CDR3 DNA reads as TGTGCCAGCAGCCACGGCCCCGGGATTACCACTAATTCACCCCTCCACTTT. This chain connects TRBV4-2 to TRBJ1-6; D not resolved. The germline gives CDR1 LGHNA, CDR2 YNFKEQ. The CDR3 totals 17 residues. V lost 3 bases to trimming and J lost 6 bases, with 18 bases between them.